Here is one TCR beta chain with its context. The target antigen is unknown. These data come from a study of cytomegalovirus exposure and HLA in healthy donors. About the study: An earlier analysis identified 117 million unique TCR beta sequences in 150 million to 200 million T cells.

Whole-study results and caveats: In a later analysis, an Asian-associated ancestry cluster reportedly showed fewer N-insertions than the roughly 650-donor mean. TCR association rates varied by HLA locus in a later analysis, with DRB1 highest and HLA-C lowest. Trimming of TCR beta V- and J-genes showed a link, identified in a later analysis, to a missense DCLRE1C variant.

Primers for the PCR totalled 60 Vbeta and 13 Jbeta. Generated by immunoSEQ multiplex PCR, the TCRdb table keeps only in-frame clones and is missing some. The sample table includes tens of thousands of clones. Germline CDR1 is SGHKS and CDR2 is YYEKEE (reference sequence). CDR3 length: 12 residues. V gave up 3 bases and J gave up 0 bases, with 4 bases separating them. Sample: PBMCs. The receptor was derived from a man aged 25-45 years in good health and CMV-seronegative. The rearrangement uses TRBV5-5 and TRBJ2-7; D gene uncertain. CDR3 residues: CASSSSSYEQYF. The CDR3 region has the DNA TGTGCCAGCAGCTCTAGCTCCTACGAGCAGTACTTC.